This TCR beta chain was documented in a study of T cell responses to AZD1222 COVID-19 vaccine. Trimming left V 1 base short and J 3 bases short, with 1 base between. The CDR3 runs 11 residues. Per the germline V gene, CDR1 is MGHDK and CDR2 is SYGVNS. The assay was immunoSEQ multiplex PCR, and TCRdb's table has in-frame clones only and misses some. The sample consists of about 81,000 clones, more than 85% of them appearing once. The sequence derives from an adult who received the AZD1222 COVID-19 vaccine. The material was peripheral blood, obtained 28 days after the second AZD1222 dose. This sequence joins TRBV25-1 and TRBJ2-7, with D unresolved. CDR3 in DNA: TGTGCCAGCAGTGAATTCTACGAGCAGTACTTC. Amino acids: CASSEFYEQYF.